This T cell receptor (beta chain) was captured in a study of blood T cell repertoires in COVID-19. Trimming shortened V by 6 bases and J by 5 bases, and 2 bases separated the two germline ends. The CDR3 has 11 residues. TCRdb's copy holds only in-frame clones and misses some; the assay was immunoSEQ multiplex PCR. This sample has about 150,000 clones, with more than 70% found just once. The V call is TRBV12-3 or TRBV12-4, the J call TRBJ1-6; D remains ambiguous. The sequencing sample was made of peripheral blood. This clonotype was obtained from a human donor in a cohort sampled during active COVID-19. CDR3 in amino acids: CASSDNSPLHF. CDR3 coding DNA: TGTGCCAGCAGCGATAATTCACCCCTCCACTTT.